Listed below are T cell receptor beta chains from one sample, sequenced in a study of blood T cell repertoires in COVID-19. The method was immunoSEQ multiplex PCR; TCRdb's version includes in-frame clones alone and lacks a portion of them. The sample lists about 300,000 clones; around 84% were seen once. Sequenced: PBMCs or T cells enriched from blood (not recorded which). These receptors were obtained from a man in his thirties or forties who had recovered from COVID-19. The CDR3 runs from the conserved cysteine through the conserved F or W. The D gene is left open where the match is weak. Only some rows state a clone size, as once, few, many or a class for expanded clones.

clone_size j_call v_call d_call cdr3_aa cdr3_nt
NA TRBJ1-1 TRBV5-4 TRBD1 CASSLDRDLNTEAFF TGTGCCAGCAGTTTAGACAGGGACCTGAACACTGAAGCTTTCTTT
NA TRBJ2-2 TRBV19 NA CASSTRQAGELFF TGTGCCAGTAGTACCCGACAGGCCGGGGAGCTGTTTTTT
NA TRBJ2-1 TRBV5-1 TRBD2 CASSFSGSRSYEQFF TGCGCCAGCAGCTTTAGCGGGAGCAGATCATACGAGCAGTTCTTC
NA TRBJ2-1 TRBV11-3 NA CASSLPPSNNEQFF TGTGCCAGCAGCTTACCTCCTAGTAACAATGAGCAGTTCTTC
NA TRBJ2-1 TRBV5-4 TRBD1 CASSSVGQGMNEQFF TGTGCCAGCAGCTCCGTTGGACAGGGGATGAATGAGCAGTTCTTC
NA TRBJ1-5 TRBV28 TRBD1 CASTTWTGVRQPQHF TGTGCCAGCACTACCTGGACAGGGGTTCGTCAGCCCCAGCATTTT
NA TRBJ2-2 TRBV19 NA CASSITGTLTGELFF TGTGCCAGTAGTATAACAGGGACGCTGACCGGGGAGCTGTTTTTT
NA TRBJ1-5 TRBV2 NA CASSERRGPQHF TGTGCCAGCAGTGAACGCAGGGGGCCCCAGCATTTT
NA TRBJ2-3 TRBV6-4 NA CASSAQGSDTQYF TGTGCCAGCAGCGCCCAGGGGTCAGATACGCAGTATTTT
NA TRBJ1-1 TRBV11-2 NA CASTPGLGTEAFF TGTGCCAGCACCCCAGGGCTTGGCACTGAAGCTTTCTTT
NA TRBJ2-3 TRBV5-1 TRBD2 CASSPTLAGGTTDTQYF TGCGCCAGCAGCCCCACATTAGCGGGAGGGACCACAGATACGCAGTATTTT
NA TRBJ2-1 TRBV5-6 TRBD1 CASSLAQGANEQFF TGTGCCAGCAGCTTGGCACAGGGGGCGAATGAGCAGTTCTTC
NA TRBJ2-7 TRBV7-6 TRBD2 CASSLGLAGGLSYEQYF TGTGCCAGCAGCTTAGGGCTAGCGGGAGGCCTCTCCTACGAGCAGTACTTC
NA TRBJ2-1 TRBV5-1 TRBD1 CASSRTRDRGRDEQFF TGCGCCAGCAGTCGTACCCGGGACAGGGGGCGCGATGAGCAGTTCTTC
NA TRBJ2-1 TRBV3-1/TRBV3-2 NA CASSQDTGLAGNEQFF TGTGCCAGCAGCCAAGATACGGGCCTAGCTGGCAATGAGCAGTTCTTC
NA TRBJ2-1 TRBV5-6 NA CASAWGGSSYNEQFF TGTGCCAGCGCCTGGGGGGGCAGCTCCTACAATGAGCAGTTCTTC
NA TRBJ1-1 TRBV21-1 NA CASRGGTGRSSPEAFF TGTGCCAGCAGGGGGGGGACAGGAAGGTCGAGTCCTGAAGCTTTCTTT
many TRBJ1-2 TRBV7-8 TRBD1 CASSTQGASRYGYTF TGTGCCAGCAGCACCCAGGGGGCGAGTAGATATGGCTACACCTTC
NA TRBJ1-1 TRBV7-9 NA CASSFGFEAFF TGTGCCAGCAGCTTCGGGTTTGAAGCTTTCTTT
NA TRBJ2-3 TRBV18 NA CASSPPGQGTDTQYF TGTGCCAGCTCACCACCGGGCCAGGGCACAGATACGCAGTATTTT
NA TRBJ1-2 TRBV29-1 NA CSATWGGTLNYGYTF TGCAGCGCCACCTGGGGGGGGACCCTTAACTATGGCTACACCTTC
NA TRBJ2-5 TRBV11-2 TRBD2 CASSQRAGGETQYF TGTGCCAGCAGCCAACGCGCGGGAGGAGAGACCCAGTACTTC
NA TRBJ2-3 TRBV3-1/TRBV3-2 NA CASSRPPSDTQYF TGTGCCAGCAGCCGTCCCCCCTCAGATACGCAGTATTTT
NA TRBJ2-1 TRBV5-1 NA CASSFLGLSYNEQFF TGCGCCAGCAGCTTTTTGGGGCTCTCCTACAATGAGCAGTTCTTC
NA TRBJ2-7 TRBV10-3 NA CAITLHEQYF TGTGCCATCACCCTCCACGAGCAGTACTTC
NA TRBJ2-3 TRBV7-2 NA CASSLRRRGEDTQYF TGTGCCAGCAGCTTAAGGAGGCGCGGTGAGGATACGCAGTATTTT